Below are 16 T cell receptor beta chains sequenced from a single sample in a study of T cell changes during pregnancy in multiple sclerosis. Some clones are missing from TCRdb's copy, which holds only in-frame ones; the method was immunoSEQ multiplex PCR. There are tens of thousands of clones in the sample; 91% occur only once, and roughly 6% lies in the top ten. The source material was CD8+ T cells from peripheral blood mononuclear cells, sampled in the second trimester of pregnancy. The receptors originated from a female donor with multiple sclerosis, enrolled in a pregnancy study.

The CDR3 reads CASSDSESSGQPQHF. CDR3 DNA: TGTGCCAGCAGTGACTCCGAGTCATCAGGTCAGCCCCAGCATTTT. The rearrangement uses TRBV6-4 and TRBJ1-5; D call uncertain. This CDR3 is 15 amino acids long. Germline loops: CDR1 MRHNA, CDR2 SNTAGT. V dropped 0 bases and J dropped 6 bases, with 12 bases sitting between them.

The V call is TRBV7-7, the J call TRBJ2-5; tentatively, D is TRBD1 (6 bases). The CDR3 has 15 residues. Germline V gene sequence: CDR1 SSHAT, CDR2 FNYEAQ (reference sequence). With 1 base removed from V and 3 bases from J, the gap between germline ends came to 12 bases. The CDR3 region has the DNA TGTGCCAGCAGCTTAGAGGTGGGACACAAAGAGACCCAGTACTTC. This codes for CASSLEVGHKETQYF.

The rearrangement uses TRBV16 and TRBJ1-2; D gene uncertain. The CDR3 is 13 residues long. V shed 11 bases and J shed 4 bases, with 17 bases lying between them. The germline gives CDR1 KGHSY, CDR2 FQNENV. The CDR3 bases are TGTGCCGGTTTGGAGGAGATTGGCTATGGCTACACCTTC. This sequence encodes CAGLEEIGYGYTF. Filled out from reference TRBV16 and TRBJ1-2, the complete variable domain reads GEEVAQTPKHLVRGEGQKAKLYCAPIKGHSYVFWYQQVLKNEFKFLISFQNENVFDETGMPKERFSAKCLPNSPCSLEIQATKLEDSAVYFCAGLEEIGYGYTFGSGTRLTVV.

V usage is TRBV7-3 and J usage is TRBJ2-4; D may be TRBD2 (7 bases). Deletions cut 4 bases from V and 3 bases from J, with 25 bases between. This CDR3 comprises 19 residues. Germline-derived CDR1 and CDR2 are SGHTA and FQGTGA. In DNA form, the CDR3 reads TGTGCCAGCAGCTCTCACCGGCCACAGGGAGGGTTTGACAAAAACATTCAGTACTTC. Translation gives CASSSHRPQGGFDKNIQYF.

The chain is built from TRBV12-5 and TRBJ2-7, with D maybe TRBD1 (6 bases). The CDR3 contains 17 residues. The V end was cut by 3 bases, the J end by 4 bases, with 22 bases between. CDR1 is LGHNT and CDR2 is FRNRAP in the germline V gene. CDR3: CASGFSPGQGPLYEQYF. Here the CDR3 DNA reads TGTGCTAGTGGTTTCTCCCCCGGGCAGGGGCCCCTTTACGAGCAGTACTTC. Full variable domain (rest looked up from reference TRBV12-5 and TRBJ2-7): DARVTQTPRHKVTEMGQEVTMRCQPILGHNTVFWYRQTMMQGLELLAYFRNRAPLDDSGMPKDRFSAEMPDATLATLKIQPSEPRDSAVYFCASGFSPGQGPLYEQYFGPGTRLTVT.

V and J are TRBV9 and TRBJ2-1; 9 bases line up with TRBD1. Germline CDR1 is SGDLS and CDR2 is YYNGEE. The trim removed 3 bases at V and 9 bases at J, leaving 13 bases unmatched. CDR3 length: 16 amino acids. CDR3 protein: CASSGARDREPGEQFF. The CDR3 DNA sequence: TGTGCCAGCAGCGGAGCCCGGGACAGGGAACCGGGTGAGCAGTTCTTC. Full variable domain (missing parts from reference TRBV9 and TRBJ2-1): DSGVTQTPKHLITATGQRVTLRCSPRSGDLSVYWYQQSLDQGLQFLIQYYNGEERAKGNILERFSAQQFPDLHSELNLSSLELGDSALYFCASSGARDREPGEQFFGPGTRLTVL.

This chain connects TRBV9 to TRBJ1-6, with 8 bases that match TRBD1. The CDR3 totals 17 residues. Germline lookup yields CDR1 SGDLS and CDR2 YYNGEE. Trimming at V came to 0 bases and at J to 9 bases, leaving 11 bases not matched to a gene. CDR3 sequence reads: CASSVEGGARGLSPLHF. CDR3 DNA sequence: TGTGCCAGCAGCGTAGAGGGGGGGGCCAGGGGGCTTTCACCCCTCCACTTT.

The J gene is TRBJ2-7, the V gene TRBV27; tentatively, D is TRBD2 (6 bases). Germline lookup yields CDR1 MNHEY and CDR2 SMNVEV (reference sequence). This CDR3 has 15 amino acids. V was clipped by 5 bases and J by 2 bases, with 16 bases between them. The CDR3 sequence: CASSLMGGAAYEQYF. CDR3 coding DNA: TGTGCCAGCAGTCTTATGGGGGGAGCGGCCTACGAGCAGTACTTC.

This chain uses TRBV2 with TRBJ2-7; 9 positions match TRBD1. After removal of 3 bases from V and 1 base from J, the junction contained 4 bases not matched to a gene. Germline CDR1 reads SNHLY; CDR2 reads FYNNEI. The CDR3 is 15 residues long. CDR3 sequence (DNA): TGTGCCAGCAGTGAGGGGACAGGGAATTCCTACGAGCAGTACTTC. Its protein product is CASSEGTGNSYEQYF.

This rearrangement joins TRBV4-2 to TRBJ2-3; TRBD2 matches at 9 bases. Germline V CDR1 and CDR2: LGHNA, YNFKEQ. CDR3 size: 18 residues. After removal of 1 base from V and 2 bases from J, the junction contained 10 bases not matched to a gene. CDR3 bases: TGTGCCAGCAGCCAAGGGGGGACTAGCACAAGTCACACAGATACGCAGTATTTT. Translating gives CASSQGGTSTSHTDTQYF.

This sequence joins TRBV11-2 and TRBJ1-4; D remains ambiguous. Trimming took off 5 bases at V and 3 bases at J, with 7 bases between the two ends. This CDR3 contains 13 residues. Germline CDR1 is SGHAT and CDR2 is FQNNGV. The CDR3 is CASSPEANEKLFF. The CDR3 nucleotides are TGTGCCAGCAGCCCAGAGGCTAATGAAAAACTGTTTTTT. Looking up the rest from reference TRBV11-2 and TRBJ1-4 gives the full variable domain: EAGVAQSPRYKIIEKRQSVAFWCNPISGHATLYWYQQILGQGPKLLIQFQNNGVVDDSQLPKDRFSAERLKGVDSTLKIQPAKLEDSAVYLCASSPEANEKLFFGSGTQLSVL.

The chain joins TRBV18 to TRBJ1-2; the match to TRBD1 covers 10 bases. This CDR3 contains 18 residues. In germline, CDR1 is KGHSH, CDR2 LQKENI. J gave up 5 bases and V 3 bases, and 15 bases lay outside the gene matches. The CDR3 protein is CASSPQDRGPHKYYGYTF. CDR3 sequence (DNA): TGTGCCAGCTCACCCCAAGACAGGGGGCCCCATAAGTATTATGGCTACACCTTC.

The rearrangement joins TRBV9 to TRBJ1-1, with a possible D match to TRBD1 (5 bases). The CDR3 totals 12 residues. Germline lookup yields CDR1 SGDLS and CDR2 YYNGEE. Deletions cut 4 bases from V and 7 bases from J, with 11 bases between. The CDR3 here is CASSPHDSEAFF. The CDR3 DNA is TGTGCCAGCAGCCCACACGACAGTGAAGCTTTCTTT.

This clone turned up a few times. The chain couples TRBV19 to TRBJ2-1; no clear D. V was cut by 5 bases and J by 6 bases, with 8 bases left in between. CDR3 length: 12 amino acids. CDR1 and CDR2 (germline): LNHDA, SQIVND (reference sequence). The CDR3 region has the DNA TGTGCCAGTAGTCTAGGTAGCAATGAGCAGTTCTTC. The encoded protein is CASSLGSNEQFF.

This rearrangement joins TRBV6-1 to TRBJ1-1; tentative D call: TRBD1 (6 bases). V was cut by 6 bases and J by 5 bases, with 19 bases left in between. CDR3 length: 15 amino acids. CDR1 MNHNS and CDR2 SASEGT come from the germline V gene. CDR3 sequence (DNA): TGTGCCAGCAGGGACCCCCGGACAGTGCTTACTGAAGCTTTCTTT. Protein: CASRDPRTVLTEAFF.

V and J are TRBV18 and TRBJ2-1; TRBD2 matches 9 bases. This CDR3 has 16 residues. The V gene's germline CDR1 is KGHSH and CDR2 LQKENI. V lost 6 bases to trimming and J lost 1 base; unmatched junction nucleotides: 7. As DNA, the CDR3 is TGTGCCAGCTCTCTGTCTAGCGGGAAATCCTACAATGAGCAGTTCTTC. This encodes CASSLSSGKSYNEQFF.